The T cell receptor (beta chain) described here comes from a study of control samples from healthy donors and cancer patients. This CDR3 has 15 amino acids. Trimming took 4 bases from V and 0 from J, leaving 11 bases between them. Per the germline V gene, CDR1 is SGHRS and CDR2 is YFSETQ. Produced via immunoSEQ multiplex PCR; TCRdb's table is partial and in-frame only. This sample has around 150,000 clones, with nearly 96% found just once. This rearrangement joins TRBV5-1 to TRBJ1-5; D not certain. The receptor comes from a woman aged 25 to 45 in good health. The sequenced sample was blood. The CDR3 DNA sequence: TGCGCCAGCAGCACGGACGGGCATAGCAATCAGCCCCAGCATTTT. Amino acids: CASSTDGHSNQPQHF.